The T cell receptor beta chain described here comes from a study of human T cells and chemical hapten exposure. As for the study in general: Patients, mostly women, had alopecia areata, alopecia totalis or alopecia universalis.

TCRdb fed the RACE reads into MiXCR, producing one record per CDR3 protein. Of 65,000 to 90,000 distinct CDR3 sequences listed, 6.5% to 8.5% are singletons. General observations from the study: The study found that DPC sensitization did not change TCRs above 1 in 1000 frequency. Patch test score tracked positively with PT1 expanded TCR counts.

Time point in this sample: patch test 2, 6 weeks after DPC sensitization. Stated treatment: therapeutic diphenylcyclopropenone sensitization with weekly scalp DPC. From whole blood left unfractionated, total RNA was extracted. Germline V gives CDR1 KGHSH, CDR2 LQKENI. V lost 6 bases and J lost 7, with 12 bases in between. CDR3 size: 12 residues. This clonotype showed up just a few times. Its antigen is as yet unknown. The material was whole blood, obtained in connection with sensitization to the hapten diphenylcyclopropenone (DPC). The rearrangement joins TRBV18 to TRBJ1-1; D gene unclear. The TCR was taken from a woman younger than 45 with alopecia areata. Some clones in this sample may be carry-over from other donors' samples. CDR3 in DNA: TGTGCCAGCTCCCGCTCTTTAGGTGAAGCTTTCTTT. Translating it yields CASSRSLGEAFF.